This passage covers 17 T cell receptor beta chains from one sample sequenced in a study of molecular identifiers for immune sequencing clone quantification. TCRdb re-analysed the PCR reads in MiXCR, keeping a single row per CDR3 protein. The profile shows about 510,000 distinct CDR3 sequences, 25% of them singletons. Material for sequencing was naive CD8+ T cells from blood, with Jurkat cell RNA spiked in. Noted subset: FACS-sorted CD8+CD4-CCR7+CD45RA+ naive T cells. These receptors all stem from a human donor in good health. Some libraries in this study had Jurkat cell RNA spiked in.

In its sample, this clonotype was seen many times. CDR3 nucleotides: TGTGCCAGCAGCTTAGCTGGGGGGGCTGAAGCTTTCTTT. Its protein is CASSLAGGAEAFF. The chain carries TRBV7-6 and TRBJ1-1; D might be TRBD1 (5 bases). Looked up from germline, CDR1 is SGHVS and CDR2 is FNYEAQ. Between the trimmed V and J ends, which lost 0 bases and 6 bases, there was a span of 8 bases. The length of the CDR3 is 13 residues.

This clonotype turned up a few times. V gene TRBV19 combines with J gene TRBJ2-6; no clear D gene. V lost 3 bases and J 3 bases, leaving 6 bases between the germline ends. CDR1 and CDR2 (germline): LNHDA, SQIVND (reference sequence). The CDR3 is 14 residues long. CDR3: CASSIIGGANVLTF. The DNA for the CDR3 is TGTGCCAGTAGTATTATCGGTGGGGCCAACGTCCTGACTTTC.

The chain has TRBV2 and TRBJ1-1; 8 bases line up with TRBD1. The ends lost 6 bases at V and 6 bases at J; junction bases unmatched: 6. Per germline, CDR1 SNHLY and CDR2 FYNNEI. This CDR3 is 13 amino acids long. The CDR3 region has the DNA TGTGCCAGCAGCTTTGGACAGGGCCCTGAAGCTTTCTTT. It is translated as CASSFGQGPEAFF.

About this clonotype itself: This clone may be a read error of a much larger clone one base away. The chain uses TRBV5-6 and TRBJ2-7; D possibly matches TRBD1 or TRBD2 (5 bases each). From germline, CDR1 is SGHDT and CDR2 YYEEEE. The CDR3 length is 13 residues. DNA of the CDR3: TGTGCCAGCAGCCTCCGCAGGGAGTACGAGCAGAACTTC. Translating it yields CASSLRREYEQNF. Based on the CDR3 plus reference TRBV5-6 and TRBJ2-7, the full variable domain is DAGVTQSPTHLIKTRGQQVTLRCSPKSGHDTVSWYQQALGQGPQFIFQYYEEEERQRGNFPDRFSGHQFPNYSSELNVNALLLGDSALYLCASSLRREYEQNFGPGTRLTVT.

A remark on this clonotype: With a much larger clone just one base away, this may be a read error. V gene TRBV7-9 combines with J gene TRBJ1-5; 7 bases are shared with TRBD1. After removal of 5 bases from V and 9 bases from J, the junction contained 13 bases not matched to a gene. CDR3 length: 15 residues. Germline values: CDR1 SEHNR, CDR2 FQNEAQ (reference sequence). The CDR3, as DNA: TGTGCCAGCAGCCAAGAGACAGGGATTGACCGGCCCCAGCATTTT. This codes for CASSQETGIDRPQHF.

The sample holds a few counts of this clonotype. The chain has TRBV5-6 and TRBJ2-7; 8 bases map to TRBD1. Germline V lookup: CDR1 SGHDT, CDR2 YYEEEE. Unmatched junction bases numbered 6, after V lost 4 bases and J lost 0 bases. CDR3 size: 15 residues. Here the CDR3 reads CASSAGTGFSYEQYF. CDR3 nucleotides: TGTGCCAGCAGCGCCGGGACAGGCTTCTCCTACGAGCAGTACTTC.

This chain links TRBV20-1 with TRBJ2-3; D remains ambiguous. The last part of the DNA fits TRBJ1-5 better; the J call may be wrong. The CDR3 covers 18 residues. The germline V gene has CDR1 DFQATT and CDR2 SNEGSKA (reference sequence). The DNA for the CDR3 is TGCAGTGCTAGCCATATACCAACTACTAGCGGGCGTACAGATACGCAGCATTTT. It translates to CSASHIPTTSGRTDTQHF.

This CDR3 is CASSLRDRNSEQFF. The CDR3 nucleotides read TGTGCCAGCAGTTTAAGGGACCGAAACAGTGAGCAGTTCTTC. This chain joins TRBV12-3 or TRBV12-4 and TRBJ2-1, with D possibly being TRBD1 or TRBD2 (5 bases each). The CDR3 has 14 amino acids. Trimming took off 2 bases at V and 9 bases at J, with 14 bases between the two ends.

This chain joins TRBV18 and TRBJ2-5; no clear D gene. The CDR3 length is 14 residues. V lost 3 bases, J lost 5 bases, and 13 bases lay in between. Germline V gives CDR1 KGHSH, CDR2 LQKENI. The CDR3 region has the DNA TGTGCCAGCTCACCTGGATCCCGGCAGGAGACCCAGTACTTC. Protein: CASSPGSRQETQYF.

At least ten counts were recorded for this clonotype. DNA for the CDR3: TGTGCCAGCAGCGTACAGGGTCAGCCCCAGCATTTT. It specifies CASSVQGQPQHF. The chain couples TRBV7-9 to TRBJ1-5, with D perhaps matching TRBD1 (6 bases). Deletions cut 5 bases from V and 6 bases from J, with 8 bases between. The CDR3 covers 12 residues. The germline V gene encodes CDR1 SEHNR and CDR2 FQNEAQ (reference sequence).

A word on this clonotype: Given the absence of the conserved phenylalanine or tryptophan at the CDR3 end, a read error is likely. This chain joins TRBV28 and TRBJ2-3; no firm D call. Germline assignment: CDR1 MDHEN and CDR2 SYDVKM. V was clipped by 6 bases and J by 2 bases, with 6 bases between them. The CDR3 covers 12 residues. CDR3 protein: CASRGYTDTQYL. The CDR3 DNA reads TGTGCCAGCAGGGGCTACACAGATACGCAGTATTTA.

The chain couples TRBV7-2 to TRBJ1-5; 11 nucleotides match TRBD1. Germline V gene data show CDR1 as SGHTA and CDR2 as FQGNSA. V shed 1 base, J shed 4 bases, and the junction held 6 bases outside the gene matches. CDR3 length: 17 amino acids. As DNA, the CDR3 is TGTGCCAGCAGCTTAGAGGACAGGGGGCTTTTTAATCAGCCCCAGCATTTT. It encodes CASSLEDRGLFNQPQHF.

J is TRBJ1-5 and V is TRBV21-1. TRBV21-1 is described as a pseudogene. The CDR3 has 15 residues. The chain's CDR3 is CASSKGRWGWQPQHF. CDR3 in DNA: TGTGCCAGCAGCAAAGGGCGGTGGGGATGGCAGCCCCAGCATTTT.

This clonotype was counted only a few times. The V and J genes are TRBV20-1 and TRBJ1-1; D not resolved. The germline V gene has CDR1 DFQATT and CDR2 SNEGSKA (reference sequence). The CDR3 runs 14 residues. Trimming stripped 2 bases from V and 2 bases from J, with 12 bases between. In DNA, the CDR3 is TGCAGTGCTAGAATTTCAGGTACTAACACTGAAGCTTTCTTT. This sequence encodes CSARISGTNTEAFF.

This clonotype was observed many times. This chain links TRBV9 with TRBJ2-2; maybe TRBD2 (5 bases). Germline V gene sequence: CDR1 SGDLS, CDR2 YYNGEE. The length of the CDR3 is 15 residues. The ends were cut back, 0 bases at V and 1 base at J, with 7 bases in the middle. As DNA, the CDR3 is TGTGCCAGCAGCGTAGGAGGAGGGAACACCGGGGAGCTGTTTTTT. Amino acids: CASSVGGGNTGELFF. The full variable domain, its missing parts supplied by reference TRBV9 and TRBJ2-2, is DSGVTQTPKHLITATGQRVTLRCSPRSGDLSVYWYQQSLDQGLQFLIQYYNGEERAKGNILERFSAQQFPDLHSELNLSSLELGDSALYFCASSVGGGNTGELFFGEGSRLTVL.

In the case of this clonotype: This may be a read error: a much more frequent sequence differs by one nucleotide. V and J are TRBV12-3 or TRBV12-4 and TRBJ1-1; D may be TRBD1 (6 bases). This CDR3 comprises 12 residues. CDR3 sequence reads: CAGSLQGPEAFF. The CDR3 bases are TGTGCCGGCAGTCTTCAGGGGCCTGAAGCTTTCTTT.

About this clonotype: Germline is not matched at one junction end, which may reflect a read error. The chain combines TRBV7-8 with TRBJ1-4; D might be TRBD1 (5 bases). The V gene's germline CDR1 is SGHVS and CDR2 FQNEAQ. This CDR3 has 17 residues. CDR3 DNA: TGTGCCAGCAGCCGAACCCCTGCTAGACAGTCTAATGAAAAACTGTCTTTT. It is translated as CASSRTPARQSNEKLSF. The full variable domain, completed using reference TRBV7-8 and TRBJ1-4, is GAGVSQSPRYKVAKRGQDVALRCDPISGHVSLFWYQQALGQGPEFLTYFQNEAQLDKSGLPSDRFFAERPEGSVSTLKIQRTQQEDSAVYLCASSRTPARQSNEKLSFGSGTQLSVL.